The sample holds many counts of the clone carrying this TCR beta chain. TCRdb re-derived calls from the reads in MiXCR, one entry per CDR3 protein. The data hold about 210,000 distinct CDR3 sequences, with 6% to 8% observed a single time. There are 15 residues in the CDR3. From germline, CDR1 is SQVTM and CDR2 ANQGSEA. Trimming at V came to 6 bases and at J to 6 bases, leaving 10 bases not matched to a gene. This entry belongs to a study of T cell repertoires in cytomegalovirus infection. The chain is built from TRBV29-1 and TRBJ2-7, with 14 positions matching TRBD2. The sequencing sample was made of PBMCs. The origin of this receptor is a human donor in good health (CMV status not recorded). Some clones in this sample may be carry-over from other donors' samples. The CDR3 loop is CSVRTSGGPSSEQYF. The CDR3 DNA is TGCAGCGTGAGGACTAGCGGGGGGCCGTCTAGCGAGCAGTACTTC.